The entry below gives a single T cell receptor (beta chain) sequence along with its context. This entry belongs to a study of OX40 agonist ivuxolimab in advanced cancers. Germline-derived CDR1 and CDR2 are MNHNY and SVGAGI (reference sequence). The CDR3 is made up of 12 amino acids. V dropped 5 bases and J dropped 9; count of bases not matched to a gene: 4. Method: immunoSEQ multiplex PCR; TCRdb's copy keeps in-frame clones and lacks some. The table lists about 66,000 clones, roughly 87% of them singletons. This chain connects TRBV6-6 to TRBJ2-1; TRBD1 agrees at 7 bases. This clonotype was obtained from an adult with an advanced solid tumor such as melanoma, head and neck, liver or kidney cancer. The sample was CD4+ or CD8+ T cells sorted from blood, taken in a trial of the OX40 agonist ivuxolimab. This chain's CDR3 is CASSPRGTEQFF. The CDR3 nucleotides are TGTGCCAGCAGTCCCAGGGGGACTGAGCAGTTCTTC.